These 14 T cell receptor beta chains were all obtained from the same sample, sequenced in a study of Graves' ophthalmopathy and Graves' hyperthyroidism. RNA transcripts yielded amplified TCR beta CDR3 regions. HTBI primers served in a first-round RT-PCR, which a second-round multiplex PCR followed. Via MiXCR, TCRdb re-called the multiplex PCR reads, giving one row per CDR3 protein. Of some 350,000 distinct CDR3 sequences listed, about 18% are singletons. Sequenced input: peripheral blood. Every receptor here comes from an adult woman with stable Graves' hyperthyroidism.

This clonotype was seen repeatedly, ten times or more. The rearrangement uses TRBV5-1 and TRBJ2-7; no clear D gene. CDR1 SGHRS and CDR2 YFSETQ come from the germline V gene. Trimming left V 2 bases short and J 7 bases short, with 19 bases between. There are 15 residues in the CDR3. The CDR3 DNA follows: TGCGCCAGCAGCTTTTCTGGTGTGGGGAATACGGAGCAGTACTTC. Encoded protein: CASSFSGVGNTEQYF.

Many counts were recorded for this clonotype. V gene TRBV6-2 or TRBV6-3 combines with J gene TRBJ1-5, with D unclear. This CDR3 spans 16 amino acids. V was shortened by 2 bases and J by 2 bases, with 13 bases between the two germline ends. CDR1 and CDR2 from the germline V gene are MNHEY and SVGEGT. The CDR3 loop reads CASSYGRGRGNQPQHF. The CDR3 coding sequence is TGTGCCAGCAGTTACGGGCGGGGAAGGGGCAATCAGCCCCAGCATTTT.

In its sample, this clonotype was seen once. One base away lies a much larger clone, so this may be a sequencing read error. The chain is built from TRBV28 and TRBJ2-6; possibly TRBD1 for D (5 bases). The CDR3 is 16 residues long. Germline values: CDR1 MDHEN, CDR2 SYDVKM. The CDR3 region has the DNA TGTGCCAGCAGTCTCACAGGCGGCTCTGGGGCCAACGCCCTGACTTTC. It translates to CASSLTGGSGANALTF. The variable domain in full, with the rest retrieved from reference TRBV28 and TRBJ2-6, is DVKVTQSSRYLVKRTGEKVFLECVQDMDHENMFWYRQDPGLGLRLIYFSYDVKMKEKGDIPEGYSVSREKKERFSLILESASTNQTSMYLCASSLTGGSGANALTFGAGSRLTVL.

The sample holds a few counts of this clonotype. The rearrangement joins TRBV29-1 to TRBJ1-1, with 9 nucleotides matching TRBD1. V lost 7 bases and J lost 4; bases outside the gene matches: 7. The germline V gene has CDR1 SQVTM and CDR2 ANQGSEA. The length of the CDR3 is 13 residues. The CDR3: CSAVQGAGTEAFF. The CDR3 coding sequence is TGCAGCGCAGTACAGGGGGCAGGCACTGAAGCTTTCTTT.

This clonotype was detected ten times or more. This sequence joins TRBV28 and TRBJ2-7, with 9 bases that match TRBD1. CDR3 length: 16 residues. Per germline, CDR1 MDHEN and CDR2 SYDVKM. J was trimmed by 0 bases and V by 7 bases; bases with no gene match: 10. CDR3 nucleotides: TGTGCCAGCACCCGGACAGGGGATTATAGCTCCTACGAGCAGTACTTC. Amino acid sequence: CASTRTGDYSSYEQYF.

This clonotype was counted many times. This CDR3 reads CASSSNGAYEQYF. CDR3 DNA sequence: TGTGCCAGCAGCTCAAATGGGGCCTACGAGCAGTACTTC. The rearrangement joins TRBV12-3 or TRBV12-4 to TRBJ2-7; no clear D. Trimming cost V 6 bases and J 2 bases, with 11 bases left between them. There are 13 residues in the CDR3.

This clonotype was observed at least ten times. The chain carries TRBV7-2 and TRBJ2-7; D is tentatively TRBD1 or TRBD2 (5 bases each). The CDR3 extends over 16 amino acids. The ends were cut back, 1 base at V and 0 bases at J, with 13 bases in the middle. The germline CDR1 and CDR2 sequences are SGHTA and FQGNSA. The CDR3 region has the DNA TGTGCCAGCAGCTTAGGACAGACTACACCCTCCTACGAGCAGTACTTC. Translation: CASSLGQTTPSYEQYF.

This clonotype came up many times. The rearrangement links TRBV5-1 to TRBJ2-4; 10 bases are a match to TRBD2. This CDR3 has 18 residues. CDR1 and CDR2 from the germline V gene are SGHRS and YFSETQ. The J segment lost 4 bases and the V segment lost 3 bases, leaving 13 bases of the junction unmatched. CDR3 region: CASSSGTSALRAKNIQYF. The CDR3 DNA sequence: TGCGCCAGCAGCTCCGGGACTAGCGCTCTTCGGGCTAAAAACATTCAGTACTTC.

Many counts were recorded for this clonotype. The genes are TRBV7-9 and TRBJ1-1; 7 nucleotides agree with TRBD1. From germline, CDR1 is SEHNR and CDR2 FQNEAQ (reference sequence). The CDR3 spans 14 residues. The J segment lost 8 bases and the V segment lost 4 bases, leaving 10 bases of the junction unmatched. This CDR3 is CASSSGTENGEAFF. The CDR3 nucleotides are TGTGCCAGCAGCTCCGGGACAGAGAATGGGGAAGCTTTCTTT.

V gene TRBV27 combines with J gene TRBJ2-7, with a tentative D call TRBD1 (5 bases). CDR1 and CDR2 (germline): MNHEY, SMNVEV (reference sequence). The CDR3 is 14 amino acids. V was shortened by 1 base and J by 5 bases, with 12 bases between the two germline ends. The CDR3 is CASSLFSGSHEQYF. CDR3 nucleotides: TGTGCCAGCAGTTTATTCTCAGGGTCTCACGAGCAGTACTTC.

In its sample, this clonotype was seen many times. The chain combines TRBV6-2 or TRBV6-3 with TRBJ2-7; 9 positions match TRBD1. The length of the CDR3 is 20 residues. The junction had 16 bases not matched to a gene; V was cut back by 0 bases and J by 1 base. Germline V gives CDR1 MNHEY, CDR2 SVGEGT. The CDR3 protein is CASSYSRDRASRELSYEQYF. Written as DNA, the CDR3 is TGTGCCAGCAGTTACTCGCGGGACAGGGCCTCGCGGGAGCTTTCCTACGAGCAGTACTTC.

For this clonotype: A clone one base away is much larger, so this may be a read error. The chain combines TRBV11-1 with TRBJ1-1; D is ambiguous. With 2 bases removed from V and 6 bases from J, the gap between germline ends came to 7 bases. The CDR3 extends over 12 amino acids. Germline CDR1 is SGHAT and CDR2 is FQDESV (reference sequence). The DNA of the CDR3 is TGTGCCAGCAGCTTACCGGAGGCTGAAGCTTTCTTT. Translation gives CASSLPEAEAFF.

A remark on this clonotype: A single base separates this from a much larger clone, so it may be a read error. In DNA, the CDR3 is TGTGCCTGGACGGGATTCACTGAAGCTTTCTTT. Translation: CAWTGFTEAFF. V is TRBV30 and J is TRBJ1-1; D unresolved. This CDR3 comprises 11 residues. Germline CDR1 GTSNPN, CDR2 SVGIG (reference sequence). The ends were cut back, 4 bases at V and 4 bases at J, with 7 bases in the middle.

In its sample, this clonotype was seen many times. This chain links TRBV28 with TRBJ2-7; TRBD2 matches at 9 bases. The J segment lost 5 bases and the V segment lost 3 bases, leaving 11 bases of the junction unmatched. The V gene's germline CDR1 is MDHEN and CDR2 SYDVKM. CDR3 length: 16 amino acids. CDR3 loop: CASSFLSGLASHEQYF. For the CDR3, the DNA is TGTGCCAGCAGTTTCCTCTCGGGACTAGCTTCCCACGAGCAGTACTTC.